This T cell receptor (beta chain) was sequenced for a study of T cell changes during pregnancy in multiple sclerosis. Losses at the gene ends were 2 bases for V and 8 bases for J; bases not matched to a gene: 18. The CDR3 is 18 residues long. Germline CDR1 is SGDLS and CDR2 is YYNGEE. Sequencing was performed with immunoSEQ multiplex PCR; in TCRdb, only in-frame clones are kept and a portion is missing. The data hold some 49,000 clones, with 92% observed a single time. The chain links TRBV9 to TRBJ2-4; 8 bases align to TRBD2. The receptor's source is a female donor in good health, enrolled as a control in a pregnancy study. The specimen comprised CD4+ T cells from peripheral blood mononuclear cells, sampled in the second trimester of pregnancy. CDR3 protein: CASSVGQMGAGAGDIQYF. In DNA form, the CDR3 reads TGTGCCAGCAGCGTGGGCCAGATGGGAGCGGGGGCGGGGGACATTCAGTACTTC.